A selection of T cell receptor beta chains follows, all from one sample in a study of cytomegalovirus exposure and HLA in healthy donors. Measured with immunoSEQ multiplex PCR; TCRdb has only the in-frame clones, and not every one. The sample carries 90,000 to 150,000 clones, roughly 63% recorded once. Sample: PBMCs. These receptors came from a man aged 40-50 years in good health and CMV-seropositive. CDR3s include the opening cysteine and the closing phenylalanine or tryptophan. A D gene is named only where the DNA matches it firmly. Where a row states a size, it is once, few, many or the class of an expanded clone; other rows omit it.

NA TRBJ1-4 NA TRBV7-2 TGTGCCAGCAGCCCTCAGACAGGAAATGAAAAACTGTTTTTT CASSPQTGNEKLFF
NA TRBJ1-6 TRBD1 TRBV7-9 TGTGCCAGCAGCGAACCGACAGGGGCCGTTGGTAATTCACCCCTCCACTTT CASSEPTGAVGNSPLHF
NA TRBJ2-7 NA TRBV4-3 TGCGCCAGCAGCCAAGGTCGGGGGGCAGGCGAGCAGTACTTC CASSQGRGAGEQYF
few TRBJ1-2 TRBD1 TRBV28 TGTGCCAGCAGTCTCAGCCGGACAGGGAGTAACTATGGCTACACCTTC CASSLSRTGSNYGYTF
NA TRBJ2-2 TRBD2 TRBV5-1 TGCGCCAGCAGCTTAGGGTGGGCTAGCGGGAACACCGGGGAGCTGTTTTTT CASSLGWASGNTGELFF
NA TRBJ1-1 TRBD1 TRBV18 TGTGCCAGCTCACCCGGGACAGGGAGGACGTCTTTCTTT CASSPGTGRTSFF
once TRBJ1-4 NA TRBV12-1 TGTGCCAGCAGCTGTGGTAGGGGGACAGGGGTCGAAAAACTGTTTTTT CASSCGRGTGVEKLFF
once TRBJ1-2 TRBD1 TRBV19 TGTGCCAGTAGTATACCCTCGACAGGGGCGATACGTCGTAACTATGGCTACACCTTC CASSIPSTGAIRRNYGYTF
few TRBJ1-3 NA TRBV18 TGTGCCAGCTCATCCTCGTCGACAGGAACAAACTCTGGAAACACCATATATTTT CASSSSSTGTNSGNTIYF
few TRBJ1-5 TRBD1 TRBV5-6 TGTGCCAGCAGCTTAGGGACAGACCCCCAGCCCCAGCATTTT CASSLGTDPQPQHF
NA TRBJ2-7 NA TRBV5-1 TGCGCCAGCAGCCCCGCGGACACCCACCCAGGCTACGAGCAGTACTTC CASSPADTHPGYEQYF
NA TRBJ2-5 TRBD1 TRBV6-1 TGTGCCAGTTTCAACAGGGGGAGAGAGACCCAGTACTTC CASFNRGRETQYF
NA TRBJ1-2 TRBD1 TRBV6-5 TGTGCCAGCAGCCGCGGGGACAGGCCTCATGGCTACACCTTC CASSRGDRPHGYTF
NA TRBJ2-2 TRBD2 TRBV6-5 TGTGCCAGCAGTTACCTAGCGGGAACGAGCGGGGAGCTGTTTTTT CASSYLAGTSGELFF
few TRBJ2-7 NA TRBV28 TGTGCCAGCAGTTTAGGGGCAATTAGGTACGAGCAGTACTTC CASSLGAIRYEQYF
NA TRBJ1-2 NA TRBV19 TGTGCCAGTCTCAGGGCCTCATACTATGGCTACACCTTC CASLRASYYGYTF
NA TRBJ1-2 NA TRBV19 TGTGCCAGTAGCCCACAGGGACGAGAGGGCTACACCTTC CASSPQGREGYTF
NA TRBJ2-7 TRBD2 TRBV7-2 TGTGCCAGCAGCTTGGGCCCAGCGGGAGGGGAGAGCGAGCAGTACTTC CASSLGPAGGESEQYF
NA TRBJ1-1 NA TRBV20-1 TGCAGTCCCGGTTCGGGCACTGAAGCTTTCTTT CSPGSGTEAFF
NA TRBJ1-5 TRBD1 TRBV6-5 TGTGCCAGCAGTCCCGACAGGGATCAGCCCCAGCATTTT CASSPDRDQPQHF
NA TRBJ1-2 TRBD1 TRBV19 TGTGCCAGTAGTCCAGACAGGGCGGGTTATGGCTACACCTTC CASSPDRAGYGYTF
NA TRBJ2-3 TRBD2 TRBV6-1 TGTGCCAGCAGACGACTAGCGGGGTTGACAGATACGCAGTATTTT CASRRLAGLTDTQYF
NA TRBJ1-2 TRBD1 TRBV19 TGTGCCAGTAGTACCCCGGGACAGGGGAACTATGGCTACACCTTC CASSTPGQGNYGYTF
NA TRBJ2-3 TRBD2 TRBV29-1 TGCAGCGTTGAAGTACCGGGACTAGCGGGAGGTTGGGGTACGCAGTATTTT CSVEVPGLAGGWGTQYF
once TRBJ2-1 TRBD2 TRBV5-6 TGTGCCAGCAGCTTGGGTCCTAGCGGGAGGTATGAGCAGTTCTTC CASSLGPSGRYEQFF
NA TRBJ2-7 NA TRBV13 TGTGCCAGCAGCTTCGGCGCCCTCACGGGGGAGCAGTACTTC CASSFGALTGEQYF
NA TRBJ1-2 NA TRBV27 TGTGCCAGCAGTCCATGGGGAGGGGCGGTCTATGGCTACACCTTC CASSPWGGAVYGYTF